Below are 4 T cell receptor beta chains sequenced from a single sample in a study of immune cell composition in non-small cell lung cancer. Produced via immunoSEQ multiplex PCR; TCRdb's table is partial and in-frame only. The profile covers some 3,100 clones, with roughly 84% appearing a single time and 35% to 45% taken by the ten largest. The sequenced sample was lung tumor tissue. The receptors were sampled from a human donor with non-small cell lung cancer.

This chain links TRBV2 with TRBJ2-1; 9 nucleotides match TRBD1. Germline lookup yields CDR1 SNHLY and CDR2 FYNNEI. There are 14 residues in the CDR3. J lost 3 bases, V lost 3 bases, and 0 bases had no gene match. The CDR3 region has the DNA TGTGCCAGCAGTGAGACAGGGGGCTACAATGAGCAGTTCTTC. Translation gives CASSETGGYNEQFF.

This clone was counted a single time. The gene calls are TRBV14 and TRBJ1-4; the D gene is possibly TRBD1 (6 bases). V was clipped by 1 base and J by 4 bases, with 10 bases between them. Germline CDR1 SGHDN, CDR2 FVKESK. This CDR3 comprises 15 residues. The CDR3 coding sequence is TGTGCCAGCAGCCAAGGGGCAGGGGTTAATGAAAAACTGTTTTTT. Amino acids: CASSQGAGVNEKLFF. The full variable domain, completed using reference TRBV14 and TRBJ1-4, is EAGVTQFPSHSVIEKGQTVTLRCDPISGHDNLYWYRRVMGKEIKFLLHFVKESKQDESGMPNNRFLAERTGGTYSTLKVQPAELEDSGVYFCASSQGAGVNEKLFFGSGTQLSVL.

The V and J genes are TRBV6-1 and TRBJ1-4; D remains ambiguous. The germline gives CDR1 MNHNS, CDR2 SASEGT. CDR3 length equals 15 residues. The germline V and J ends were trimmed by 7 bases and 8 bases, with 20 bases remaining between them. The CDR3: CASTRWREAGEKLFF. As DNA, the CDR3 is TGTGCCAGCACACGTTGGCGGGAAGCAGGCGAAAAACTGTTTTTT.

The chain is built from TRBV7-2 and TRBJ1-2; no clear D gene. This CDR3 comprises 14 residues. Trimming took off 2 bases at V and 8 bases at J, with 15 bases between the two ends. Looked up from germline, CDR1 is SGHTA and CDR2 is FQGNSA. The CDR3 spells CASSLNRQSRGYTF. Here the CDR3 DNA reads TGTGCCAGCAGCTTAAACCGCCAATCACGGGGCTACACCTTC.